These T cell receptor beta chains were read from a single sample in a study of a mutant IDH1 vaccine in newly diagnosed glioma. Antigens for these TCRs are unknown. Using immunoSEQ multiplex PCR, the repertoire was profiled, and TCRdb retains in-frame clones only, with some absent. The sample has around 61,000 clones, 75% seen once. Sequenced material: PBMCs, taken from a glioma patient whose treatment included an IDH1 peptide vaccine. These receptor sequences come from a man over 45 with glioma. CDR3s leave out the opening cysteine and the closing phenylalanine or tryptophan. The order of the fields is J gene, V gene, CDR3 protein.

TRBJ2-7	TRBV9	ASSPRGAASYEQY
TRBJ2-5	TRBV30	AWSGIGETQY
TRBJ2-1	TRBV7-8	ASSLRFGNEQF
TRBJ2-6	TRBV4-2	ASSQDGAGANVLT
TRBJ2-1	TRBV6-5	ASSYSDWNEQF
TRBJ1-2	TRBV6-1	AGSSTGDYGYT
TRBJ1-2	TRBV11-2	ASSSGLRYGYT
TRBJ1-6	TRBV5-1	ASSLEVVNSPLH
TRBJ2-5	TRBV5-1	ASSSSGLEETQY
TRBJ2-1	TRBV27	ASSLRGTGWVNEQF
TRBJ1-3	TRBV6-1	ASHRGAASGNTIY
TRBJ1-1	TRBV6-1	ASSEWGERMNTEAF
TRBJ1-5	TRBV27	ASRPLLGDQPQH
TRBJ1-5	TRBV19	ASSTPLGVIENQPQH
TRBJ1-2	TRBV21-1	ASSILPVTNYGYT
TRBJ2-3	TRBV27	ASSFIAGDTQY
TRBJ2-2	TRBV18	ASPKTGGNTGELF
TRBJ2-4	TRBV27	ASSPTGLGAKNIQY
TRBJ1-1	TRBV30	AWSPDDTEAF
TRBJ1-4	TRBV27	ASSLTGGQEKLF
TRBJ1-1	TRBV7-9	ASSLTQGDTEAF
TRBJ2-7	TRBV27	ASSTPTTGKDEQY
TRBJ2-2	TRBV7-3	ASSPHQGPGELF
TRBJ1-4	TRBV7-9	ASSLDNEKLF
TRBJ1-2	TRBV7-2	ASSLSSTGGNNGYT
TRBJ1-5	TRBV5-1	ASSRTPDQPQH
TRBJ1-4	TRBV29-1	SVEEMSDEKLF
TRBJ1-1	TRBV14	ASSPYSRAPEAF
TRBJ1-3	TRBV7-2	ASSLETGTGNTIY
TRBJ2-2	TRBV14	ASIYWANTGELF
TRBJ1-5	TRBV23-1	ASSQGWSTLNQPQH
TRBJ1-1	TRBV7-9	ASSVGPGQGKNTEAF
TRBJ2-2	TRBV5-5	ASSPVGGSGELF
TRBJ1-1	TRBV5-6	ASSGERGAEAF
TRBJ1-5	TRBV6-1	ASRGGRYSNQPQH
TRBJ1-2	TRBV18	ASSPKGGYGYT
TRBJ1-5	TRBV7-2	ASSLFQGRDQPQH
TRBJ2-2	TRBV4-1	ASSQDLRTGMPGELF
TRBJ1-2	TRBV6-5	ASSYSIGRAYT
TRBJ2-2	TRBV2	ASISITGGEGELF
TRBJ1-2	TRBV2	ASSTARSKVDGYT
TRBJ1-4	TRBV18	ASSPLRANEKLF
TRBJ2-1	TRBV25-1	ASSGFERGPYNEQF
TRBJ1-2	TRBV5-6	ASSPLTTGQYYGYT
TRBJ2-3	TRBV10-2	ASSVGPTDTQY
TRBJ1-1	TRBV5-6	ASSFWESEAF
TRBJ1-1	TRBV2	ANSAITEAF
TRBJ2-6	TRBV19	ASQRGGAGANVLT
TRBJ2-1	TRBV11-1	ASSFQRDVYNEQF